This T cell receptor (beta chain) was sequenced for a study of blood T cell repertoires in COVID-19. CDR3 size: 13 residues. The germline V gene has CDR1 ENHRY and CDR2 SYGVKD. Trimming took 2 bases from V and 6 from J, leaving 8 bases between them. Using immunoSEQ multiplex PCR, the repertoire was profiled, and TCRdb retains in-frame clones only, with some absent. This sample has more than 150,000 clones; over 80% occur once, and the top ten carry 13%. Sequencing was done on a sample of PBMCs or T cells enriched from blood (not recorded which). This sequence joins TRBV10-3 and TRBJ1-5, with D possibly being TRBD1 (5 bases). The TCR was taken from an older woman who had recovered from COVID-19. The CDR3 bases are TGTGCCATCAGTGAGACAGGTCCTCAGCCCCAGCATTTT. It codes for CAISETGPQPQHF.